This T cell receptor beta chain was documented in a study of T cell clonality in common variable immunodeficiency. This clone was observed many times. Clones were sequenced by immunoSEQ multiplex PCR, and TCRdb holds only the in-frame ones, with some missing. Singletons are absent from the sample, which has tens of thousands of clones. The sequenced sample was peripheral blood mononuclear cells. This TCR was recovered from a person aged 18 to 70 in good health.

The DNA read from the CDR3 is TGCGCCAGCAGCCTACCGACAGGGACCTACAATGAG. This sequence encodes CASSLPTGTYNE. The whole CDR3 reads CASSLPTGTYNEQFF. This sequence joins TRBV5-1 and TRBJ2-1; 7 bases fit TRBD1. The observed sequence ends 3 residues before the CDR3 terminus, with the missing tail filled in from the germline J gene. V shed 4 bases and J 2 bases; nucleotides not matched to a gene: 6. This CDR3 has 15 residues. Germline CDR1 SGHRS, CDR2 YFSETQ.